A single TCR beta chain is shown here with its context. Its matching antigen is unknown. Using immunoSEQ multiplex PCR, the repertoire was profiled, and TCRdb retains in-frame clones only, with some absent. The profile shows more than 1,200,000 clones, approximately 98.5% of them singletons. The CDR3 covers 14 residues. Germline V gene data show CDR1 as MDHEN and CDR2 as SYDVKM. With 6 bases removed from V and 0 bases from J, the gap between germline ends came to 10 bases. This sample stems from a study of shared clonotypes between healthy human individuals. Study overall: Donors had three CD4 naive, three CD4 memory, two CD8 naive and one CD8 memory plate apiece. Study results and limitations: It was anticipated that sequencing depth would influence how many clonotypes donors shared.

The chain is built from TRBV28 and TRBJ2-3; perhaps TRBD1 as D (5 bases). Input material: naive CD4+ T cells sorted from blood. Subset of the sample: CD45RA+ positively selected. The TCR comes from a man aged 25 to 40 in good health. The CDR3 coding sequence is TGTGCCAGCAGGCCAGGGTCGAGCACAGATACGCAGTATTTT. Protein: CASRPGSSTDTQYF.